These T cell receptor beta chains were read from a single sample in a study of blood T cell repertoires in COVID-19. TCRdb's copy holds only in-frame clones and misses some; the assay was immunoSEQ multiplex PCR. Among more than 10,000 clones listed, around 80% were seen once. Sequenced: peripheral blood. The receptors shown here come from a human donor in a cohort sampled during active COVID-19. The CDR3 runs from the conserved cysteine through the conserved F or W. The D gene is left open where the match is weak. Not every row has a clone size; where given, it reads once, few, many or a size class.

d_gene: TRBD1
j_gene: TRBJ1-1
v_gene: TRBV5-1
len: 14
abundance: few
CDR3aa: CASSPPLTGAEAFF
CDR3nt: TGCGCCAGCAGCCCGCCATTGACAGGGGCTGAAGCTTTCTTT

d_gene: TRBD1
j_gene: TRBJ1-2
v_gene: TRBV24-1
len: 13
abundance: -
CDR3aa: CATSQTGGQGYTF
CDR3nt: TGTGCCACCAGTCAAACAGGGGGCCAGGGCTACACCTTC

d_gene: TRBD1
j_gene: TRBJ1-1
v_gene: TRBV30
len: 14
abundance: -
CDR3aa: CAWANGQGNTEAFF
CDR3nt: TGTGCCTGGGCCAATGGACAGGGCAACACTGAAGCTTTCTTT

d_gene: -
j_gene: TRBJ1-1
v_gene: TRBV18
len: 14
abundance: -
CDR3aa: CASSGLLGNTEAFF
CDR3nt: TGTGCCAGCTCCGGGTTACTTGGGAACACTGAAGCTTTCTTT

d_gene: -
j_gene: TRBJ1-2
v_gene: TRBV7-9
len: 13
abundance: -
CDR3aa: CASSLTTGHGYTF
CDR3nt: TGTGCCAGCAGCTTAACTACAGGCCATGGCTACACCTTC

d_gene: -
j_gene: TRBJ2-3
v_gene: TRBV13
len: 15
abundance: -
CDR3aa: CASSLRGSLGDTQYF
CDR3nt: TGTGCCAGCAGCCTGCGGGGCTCGCTTGGGGATACGCAGTATTTT

d_gene: TRBD2
j_gene: TRBJ2-3
v_gene: TRBV29-1
len: 12
abundance: -
CDR3aa: CSVEGGADTQYF
CDR3nt: TGCAGCGTTGAGGGGGGGGCAGATACGCAGTATTTT

d_gene: TRBD1
j_gene: TRBJ2-7
v_gene: TRBV5-1
len: 14
abundance: -
CDR3aa: CASTRRDSTYEQYF
CDR3nt: TGCGCCAGCACCCGACGGGACAGCACCTACGAGCAGTACTTC

d_gene: -
j_gene: TRBJ1-1
v_gene: TRBV6-4
len: 13
abundance: -
CDR3aa: CASSAERWTEAFF
CDR3nt: TGTGCCAGCAGTGCGGAGAGGTGGACTGAAGCTTTCTTT

d_gene: -
j_gene: TRBJ1-1
v_gene: TRBV5-1
len: 14
abundance: few
CDR3aa: CASSVQSEATEAFF
CDR3nt: TGCGCCAGCAGCGTCCAGAGTGAGGCCACTGAAGCTTTCTTT

d_gene: -
j_gene: TRBJ1-2
v_gene: TRBV6-5
len: 14
abundance: once
CDR3aa: CASSFHMTVYGYTF
CDR3nt: TGTGCCAGCAGTTTCCATATGACAGTCTATGGCTACACCTTC

d_gene: -
j_gene: TRBJ1-6
v_gene: TRBV5-1
len: 15
abundance: -
CDR3aa: CASSPTRGDNSPLHF
CDR3nt: TGCGCCAGCAGCCCGACTAGAGGGGATAATTCACCCCTCCACTTT

d_gene: -
j_gene: TRBJ1-1
v_gene: TRBV5-1
len: 14
abundance: -
CDR3aa: CASSLARLNTEAFF
CDR3nt: TGCGCCAGCAGCTTGGCCAGGTTGAACACTGAAGCTTTCTTT

d_gene: -
j_gene: TRBJ2-2
v_gene: TRBV27
len: 13
abundance: -
CDR3aa: CASRDRNTGELFF
CDR3nt: TGTGCCAGCAGGGACAGAAACACCGGGGAGCTGTTTTTT

d_gene: -
j_gene: TRBJ1-5
v_gene: TRBV15
len: 17
abundance: -
CDR3aa: CATSRQRGYEGNQPQHF
CDR3nt: TGTGCCACCAGCAGACAAAGGGGCTACGAAGGCAATCAGCCCCAGCATTTT

d_gene: TRBD2
j_gene: TRBJ2-1
v_gene: TRBV7-9
len: 15
abundance: once
CDR3aa: CANTGLPPIHNEQFF
CDR3nt: TGTGCCAACACGGGACTACCGCCAATCCACAATGAGCAGTTCTTC

d_gene: -
j_gene: TRBJ1-1
v_gene: TRBV7-2
len: 15
abundance: -
CDR3aa: CASRSSLASGTEAFF
CDR3nt: TGTGCCAGCAGGTCGAGTTTAGCCTCAGGGACTGAAGCTTTCTTT

d_gene: TRBD2
j_gene: TRBJ2-3
v_gene: TRBV7-3
len: 15
abundance: -
CDR3aa: CASSSRGGDTDTQYF
CDR3nt: TGTGCCAGCAGCTCCCGGGGGGGAGACACAGATACGCAGTATTTT

d_gene: TRBD1
j_gene: TRBJ1-2
v_gene: TRBV7-2
len: 19
abundance: -
CDR3aa: CASSQNLGSGRGFSNGYTF
CDR3nt: TGTGCCAGCAGCCAAAATTTAGGCAGTGGCAGGGGGTTTAGTAATGGCTACACCTTC

d_gene: -
j_gene: TRBJ1-1
v_gene: TRBV28
len: 14
abundance: -
CDR3aa: CATEPQTGNTEAFF
CDR3nt: TGTGCCACAGAACCTCAGACAGGGAACACTGAAGCTTTCTTT

d_gene: -
j_gene: TRBJ1-2
v_gene: TRBV7-2
len: 13
abundance: -
CDR3aa: CASSPIDRSGYTF
CDR3nt: TGTGCCAGCAGTCCTATTGACAGGTCTGGCTACACCTTC

d_gene: -
j_gene: TRBJ2-3
v_gene: TRBV28
len: 19
abundance: -
CDR3aa: CASSSWTVRQESSTDTQYF
CDR3nt: TGTGCCAGCAGCAGCTGGACAGTTCGGCAAGAGTCTAGCACAGATACGCAGTATTTT

d_gene: TRBD2
j_gene: TRBJ2-1
v_gene: TRBV2
len: 15
abundance: -
CDR3aa: CASSTGTSSYNEQFF
CDR3nt: TGTGCCAGCAGTACCGGGACTAGCTCCTACAATGAGCAGTTCTTC

d_gene: -
j_gene: TRBJ1-1
v_gene: TRBV6-5
len: 11
abundance: -
CDR3aa: CASRINTEAFF
CDR3nt: TGTGCCAGCAGAATAAACACTGAAGCTTTCTTT

d_gene: TRBD1
j_gene: TRBJ1-2
v_gene: TRBV4-1
len: 17
abundance: once
CDR3aa: CASSQDPQGTRNYGYTF
CDR3nt: TGCGCCAGCAGCCAAGATCCACAGGGGACGCGAAACTATGGCTACACCTTC

d_gene: TRBD1
j_gene: TRBJ1-2
v_gene: TRBV24-1
len: 15
abundance: -
CDR3aa: CATSEGGRPRYGYTF
CDR3nt: TGTGCCACCAGTGAAGGGGGCAGACCCCGCTATGGCTACACCTTC

d_gene: TRBD1
j_gene: TRBJ1-2
v_gene: TRBV9
len: 16
abundance: -
CDR3aa: CASSALPGQGKGGYTF
CDR3nt: TGTGCCAGCAGCGCCCTTCCGGGACAGGGAAAAGGTGGCTACACCTTC

d_gene: -
j_gene: TRBJ2-1
v_gene: TRBV30
len: 13
abundance: -
CDR3aa: CAWMLAGRNEQFF
CDR3nt: TGTGCCTGGATGCTAGCCGGCAGGAATGAGCAGTTCTTC

d_gene: TRBD1
j_gene: TRBJ1-5
v_gene: TRBV5-8
len: 12
abundance: -
CDR3aa: CASSFDDRARHF
CDR3nt: TGTGCCAGCAGCTTCGATGACAGGGCCCGGCATTTT

d_gene: -
j_gene: TRBJ2-4
v_gene: TRBV7-2
len: 13
abundance: -
CDR3aa: CASSFAPLQGQYF
CDR3nt: TGTGCCAGCAGCTTCGCCCCGTTACAGGGTCAGTACTTC

d_gene: -
j_gene: TRBJ1-1
v_gene: TRBV18
len: 13
abundance: once
CDR3aa: CASSPPTLAEAFF
CDR3nt: TGTGCCAGCTCACCACCGACTTTGGCTGAAGCTTTCTTT

d_gene: -
j_gene: TRBJ1-5
v_gene: TRBV6-6
len: 17
abundance: -
CDR3aa: CASSPIFLRASNQPQHF
CDR3nt: TGTGCCAGCAGTCCAATATTCCTCAGGGCTAGCAATCAGCCCCAGCATTTT

d_gene: -
j_gene: TRBJ1-5
v_gene: TRBV12-3/TRBV12-4
len: 13
abundance: -
CDR3aa: CASSSGEGQPQHF
CDR3nt: TGTGCCAGCAGTTCCGGGGAAGGGCAGCCCCAGCATTTT

d_gene: -
j_gene: TRBJ1-3
v_gene: TRBV5-1
len: 15
abundance: -
CDR3aa: CASSLSGSSGNTIYF
CDR3nt: TGCGCCAGCAGCTTGAGCGGTTCTTCTGGAAACACCATATATTTT

d_gene: -
j_gene: TRBJ2-1
v_gene: TRBV10-2
len: 15
abundance: once
CDR3aa: CASSETNPYTYEQFF
CDR3nt: TGCGCCAGCAGTGAAACTAACCCCTATACATACGAGCAGTTCTTC

d_gene: -
j_gene: TRBJ1-5
v_gene: TRBV4-1
len: 15
abundance: few
CDR3aa: CASSLQVTSNQPQHF
CDR3nt: TGCGCCAGCAGCCTTCAGGTTACCAGCAATCAGCCCCAGCATTTT

d_gene: -
j_gene: TRBJ1-5
v_gene: TRBV19
len: 13
abundance: -
CDR3aa: CASSITGREPQHF
CDR3nt: TGTGCCAGTAGTATTACAGGGCGGGAGCCCCAGCATTTT

d_gene: TRBD2
j_gene: TRBJ2-3
v_gene: TRBV2
len: 17
abundance: -
CDR3aa: CASSPGLAGGITDTQYF
CDR3nt: TGTGCCAGCAGCCCGGGACTAGCGGGGGGCATCACAGATACGCAGTATTTT

d_gene: TRBD1
j_gene: TRBJ1-2
v_gene: TRBV12-3/TRBV12-4
len: 12
abundance: -
CDR3aa: CASKRDRGVYTF
CDR3nt: TGTGCCAGCAAGAGGGACAGGGGGGTTTACACCTTC

d_gene: TRBD1
j_gene: TRBJ2-7
v_gene: TRBV2
len: 13
abundance: few
CDR3aa: CASSEGQTTRQYF
CDR3nt: TGTGCCAGCAGTGAGGGACAGACTACGAGGCAGTACTTC

d_gene: -
j_gene: TRBJ2-5
v_gene: TRBV2
len: 16
abundance: -
CDR3aa: CASSEGRGHAQETQYF
CDR3nt: TGTGCCAGCAGTGAAGGCAGGGGTCACGCCCAAGAGACCCAGTACTTC

d_gene: -
j_gene: TRBJ1-4
v_gene: TRBV28
len: 11
abundance: -
CDR3aa: CASSLREKLFF
CDR3nt: TGTGCCAGCAGTTTACGTGAAAAACTGTTTTTT